These T cell receptor beta chains were read from a single sample in a study of blood T cell repertoires in COVID-19. Assay: immunoSEQ multiplex PCR; the TCRdb copy retains only in-frame clones and omits some. The profile shows about 140,000 clones, around 88% of them singletons. The sequenced sample consisted of peripheral blood. The receptors stem from a human donor in a cohort sampled during active COVID-19. CDR3s include the opening cysteine and the closing phenylalanine or tryptophan. The D gene is left open where the match is weak. Where a row states a size, it is once, few, many or the class of an expanded clone; other rows omit it.

J: TRBJ2-7
V: TRBV5-5
size: .
D: .
CDR3: CASSLGTNPEQYF
DNA: TGTGCCAGCAGCTTGGGGACTAACCCCGAGCAGTACTTC

J: TRBJ2-4
V: TRBV20-1
size: .
D: TRBD2
CDR3: CSASSAGEAKNIQYF
DNA: TGCAGTGCTAGTTCCGCGGGGGAGGCCAAAAACATTCAGTACTTC

J: TRBJ2-7
V: TRBV4-3
size: .
D: .
CDR3: CASSQAGTNRNYEQYF
DNA: TGCGCCAGCAGCCAAGCGGGGACAAACCGCAACTACGAGCAGTACTTC

J: TRBJ2-1
V: TRBV25-1
size: .
D: TRBD2
CDR3: CAGTELAASYNEQFF
DNA: TGTGCCGGCACCGAACTAGCGGCCTCCTACAATGAGCAGTTCTTC

J: TRBJ2-6
V: TRBV6-4
size: .
D: TRBD2
CDR3: CASKPRGGISSGANVLTF
DNA: TGTGCCAGCAAGCCCCGCGGGGGTATAAGCTCTGGGGCCAACGTCCTGACTTTC

J: TRBJ2-1
V: TRBV30
size: few
D: .
CDR3: CAWTSSGYNEQFF
DNA: TGTGCCTGGACCTCCTCGGGGTACAATGAGCAGTTCTTC

J: TRBJ2-6
V: TRBV19
size: once
D: .
CDR3: CASTDRSGANVLTF
DNA: TGTGCCAGTACCGACAGGTCTGGGGCCAACGTCCTGACTTTC

J: TRBJ2-5
V: TRBV28
size: .
D: .
CDR3: CASRGRGETQYF
DNA: TGTGCCAGCAGGGGCAGGGGTGAGACCCAGTACTTC

J: TRBJ2-1
V: TRBV9
size: once
D: .
CDR3: CASSIRWGDNEQFF
DNA: TGTGCCAGCAGCATCCGTTGGGGGGACAATGAGCAGTTCTTC

J: TRBJ2-5
V: TRBV5-8
size: .
D: TRBD1
CDR3: CASSRYTGTGQETQYF
DNA: TGTGCCAGCAGCCGATACACCGGGACAGGGCAAGAGACCCAGTACTTC

J: TRBJ1-1
V: TRBV6-4
size: .
D: TRBD1
CDR3: CASSRDRNTEAFF
DNA: TGTGCCAGCAGCAGGGACAGGAACACTGAAGCTTTCTTT

J: TRBJ2-7
V: TRBV10-3
size: .
D: TRBD1
CDR3: CAIRGTGGGEQYF
DNA: TGTGCCATCAGAGGGACAGGGGGCGGCGAGCAGTACTTC

J: TRBJ2-5
V: TRBV3-1/TRBV3-2
size: .
D: TRBD2
CDR3: CASSQTSGAKETQYF
DNA: TGTGCCAGCAGCCAAACTAGCGGGGCTAAGGAGACCCAGTACTTC

J: TRBJ1-1
V: TRBV30
size: .
D: .
CDR3: CAWSGQANTEAFF
DNA: TGTGCCTGGAGTGGGCAGGCCAACACTGAAGCTTTCTTT

J: TRBJ2-7
V: TRBV4-1
size: .
D: .
CDR3: CASSQVTNIAYEQYF
DNA: TGCGCCAGCAGCCAAGTTACCAATATAGCGTACGAGCAGTACTTC

J: TRBJ2-7
V: TRBV5-5
size: .
D: TRBD1
CDR3: CASSMGQGWDEQYF
DNA: TGTGCCAGCAGCATGGGACAGGGTTGGGACGAGCAGTACTTC

J: TRBJ2-7
V: TRBV7-2
size: .
D: .
CDR3: CASSLESIPGYEQYF
DNA: TGTGCCAGCAGCTTAGAGTCTATTCCCGGGTACGAGCAGTACTTC

J: TRBJ2-7
V: TRBV29-1
size: once
D: TRBD2
CDR3: CSAALPLASGRGEQYF
DNA: TGCAGCGCCGCACTCCCACTGGCTAGCGGGAGAGGCGAGCAGTACTTC

J: TRBJ2-7
V: TRBV1
size: .
D: .
CDR3: CTSSHAPPGHIITTAYEQYF
DNA: TGCACCAGCAGCCATGCCCCTCCGGGACACATCATAACAACTGCCTACGAGCAGTACTTC

J: TRBJ1-1
V: TRBV2
size: .
D: .
CDR3: CASSESGTPSEAFF
DNA: TGTGCCAGCAGCGAGTCGGGGACTCCAAGTGAAGCTTTCTTT

J: TRBJ2-5
V: TRBV4-2
size: .
D: .
CDR3: CASSQDSFGNQETQYF
DNA: TGTGCCAGCAGCCAAGATTCTTTTGGCAACCAAGAGACCCAGTACTTC

J: TRBJ2-5
V: TRBV5-4
size: .
D: TRBD1
CDR3: CASSVSTGQGIETQYF
DNA: TGTGCCAGCAGCGTAAGCACGGGACAGGGGATTGAGACCCAGTACTTC

J: TRBJ1-4
V: TRBV25-1
size: .
D: TRBD1
CDR3: CASSGTGGVEKLFF
DNA: TGTGCCAGCAGTGGGACAGGGGGCGTTGAAAAACTGTTTTTT

J: TRBJ2-7
V: TRBV20-1
size: .
D: .
CDR3: CSASNPGSDEQYF
DNA: TGCAGTGCTAGTAATCCGGGAAGCGACGAGCAGTACTTC

J: TRBJ2-2
V: TRBV4-1
size: once
D: TRBD2
CDR3: CASSQDTGGGLAGDYSTGELFF
DNA: TGCGCCAGCAGCCAGGATACAGGGGGGGGACTAGCGGGAGATTATAGCACCGGGGAGCTGTTTTTT

J: TRBJ1-4
V: TRBV7-9
size: .
D: .
CDR3: CASSLEGADEKLFF
DNA: TGTGCCAGCAGCTTAGAGGGAGCGGATGAAAAACTGTTTTTT

J: TRBJ2-7
V: TRBV6-6
size: .
D: .
CDR3: CASRTGQSYEQYF
DNA: TGTGCCAGCAGGACCGGACAGAGCTACGAGCAGTACTTC

J: TRBJ2-7
V: TRBV29-1
size: .
D: TRBD2
CDR3: CSVEFSGVSSYEQYF
DNA: TGCAGCGTTGAATTTAGCGGGGTTAGCTCCTACGAGCAGTACTTC

J: TRBJ1-5
V: TRBV6-5
size: .
D: .
CDR3: CASSPTWEGQPQHF
DNA: TGTGCCAGCAGCCCGACATGGGAGGGGCAGCCCCAGCATTTT

J: TRBJ1-3
V: TRBV6-5
size: .
D: .
CDR3: CASSSGISGNTIYF
DNA: TGTGCCAGCAGTTCCGGGATCTCTGGAAACACCATATATTTT

J: TRBJ1-2
V: TRBV18
size: .
D: TRBD1
CDR3: CASSPGTGLDGYTF
DNA: TGTGCCAGCTCACCAGGGACAGGGCTGGATGGCTACACCTTC

J: TRBJ1-1
V: TRBV5-5
size: .
D: TRBD1
CDR3: CASSLYGTGNTEAFF
DNA: TGTGCCAGCAGCTTGTATGGGACAGGGAACACTGAAGCTTTCTTT

J: TRBJ2-7
V: TRBV9
size: .
D: .
CDR3: CASSACRKGDDYEQYF
DNA: TGTGCCAGCAGCGCCTGTCGAAAGGGAGATGACTACGAGCAGTACTTC

J: TRBJ1-2
V: TRBV11-3
size: .
D: .
CDR3: CASSLTGYGYTF
DNA: TGTGCCAGCAGCTTGACTGGCTATGGCTACACCTTC

J: TRBJ1-5
V: TRBV30
size: .
D: .
CDR3: CAWSGTPSNQPQHF
DNA: TGTGCCTGGAGTGGGACACCTAGCAATCAGCCCCAGCATTTT

J: TRBJ1-2
V: TRBV2
size: .
D: .
CDR3: CASSDPLNYGYTF
DNA: TGTGCCAGCAGTGACCCTCTTAACTATGGCTACACCTTC

J: TRBJ1-4
V: TRBV18
size: .
D: .
CDR3: CASSPGQPTIEELFF
DNA: TGTGCCAGCTCACCCGGACAGCCGACAATAGAGGAACTGTTTTTT

J: TRBJ1-1
V: TRBV10-2
size: .
D: TRBD1
CDR3: CASRGRQGLNTEAFF
DNA: TGCGCCAGCAGGGGGCGACAGGGCCTAAACACTGAAGCTTTCTTT

J: TRBJ2-1
V: TRBV7-2
size: .
D: TRBD2
CDR3: CASSLRSGGAVNEQFF
DNA: TGTGCCAGCAGCTTACGGAGCGGGGGGGCGGTAAATGAGCAGTTCTTC

J: TRBJ1-2
V: TRBV18
size: few
D: .
CDR3: CASSLGETYTF
DNA: TGTGCCAGCTCCCTCGGGGAGACCTACACCTTC

J: TRBJ1-6
V: TRBV5-1
size: .
D: .
CDR3: CASSLSPGQSNSPLHF
DNA: TGCGCCAGCAGCTTGTCCCCGGGACAAAGTAATTCACCCCTCCACTTT

J: TRBJ2-2
V: TRBV30
size: .
D: TRBD2
CDR3: CAWAGLAGASNTGELFF
DNA: TGTGCCTGGGCCGGACTAGCGGGGGCCTCGAACACCGGGGAGCTGTTTTTT

J: TRBJ1-4
V: TRBV10-3
size: .
D: .
CDR3: CAISERYSPNEKLFF
DNA: TGTGCCATCAGTGAGCGTTACAGTCCAAATGAAAAACTGTTTTTT